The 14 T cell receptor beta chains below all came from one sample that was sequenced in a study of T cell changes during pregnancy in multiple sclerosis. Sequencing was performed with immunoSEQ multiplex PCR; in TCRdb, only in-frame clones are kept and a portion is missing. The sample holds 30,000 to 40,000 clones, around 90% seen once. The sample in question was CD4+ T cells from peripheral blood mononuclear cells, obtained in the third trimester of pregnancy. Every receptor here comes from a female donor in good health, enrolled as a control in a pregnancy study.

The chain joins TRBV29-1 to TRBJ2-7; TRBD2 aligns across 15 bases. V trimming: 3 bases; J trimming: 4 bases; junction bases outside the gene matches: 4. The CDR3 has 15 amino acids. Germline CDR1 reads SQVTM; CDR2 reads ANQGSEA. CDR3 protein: CSVDTGLAGGYEQYF. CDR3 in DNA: TGCAGCGTTGATACCGGACTAGCGGGAGGGTACGAGCAGTACTTC.

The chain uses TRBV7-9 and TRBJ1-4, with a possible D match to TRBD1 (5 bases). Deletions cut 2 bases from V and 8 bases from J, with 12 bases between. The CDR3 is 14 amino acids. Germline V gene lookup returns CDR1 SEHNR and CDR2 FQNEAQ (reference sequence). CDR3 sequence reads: CASSLRQLEEKLFF. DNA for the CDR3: TGTGCCAGCAGCTTACGACAGCTCGAGGAAAAACTGTTTTTT.

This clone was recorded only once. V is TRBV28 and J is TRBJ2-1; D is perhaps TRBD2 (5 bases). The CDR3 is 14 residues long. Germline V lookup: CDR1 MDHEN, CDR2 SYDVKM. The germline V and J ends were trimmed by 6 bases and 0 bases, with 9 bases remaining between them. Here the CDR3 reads CASSRGRSYNEQFF. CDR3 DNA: TGTGCCAGCAGCAGAGGGCGCTCCTACAATGAGCAGTTCTTC.

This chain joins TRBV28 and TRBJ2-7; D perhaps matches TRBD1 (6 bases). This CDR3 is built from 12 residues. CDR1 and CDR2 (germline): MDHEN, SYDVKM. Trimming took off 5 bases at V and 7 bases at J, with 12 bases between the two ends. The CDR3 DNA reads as TGTGCCAGCAGTCAGCAGGGGATAGAGCAGTACTTC. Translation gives CASSQQGIEQYF.

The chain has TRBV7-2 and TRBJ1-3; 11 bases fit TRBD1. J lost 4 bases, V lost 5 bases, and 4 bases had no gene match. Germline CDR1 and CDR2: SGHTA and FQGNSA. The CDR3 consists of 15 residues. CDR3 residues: CASSPGTGGGNTIYF. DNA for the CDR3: TGTGCCAGCAGCCCAGGGACAGGGGGAGGAAACACCATATATTTT.

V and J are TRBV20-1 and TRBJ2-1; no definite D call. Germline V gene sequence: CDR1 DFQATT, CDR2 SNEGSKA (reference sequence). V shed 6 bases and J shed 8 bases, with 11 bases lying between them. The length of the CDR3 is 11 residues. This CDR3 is CSAASGDEQFF. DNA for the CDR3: TGCAGTGCCGCGTCCGGTGATGAGCAGTTCTTC.

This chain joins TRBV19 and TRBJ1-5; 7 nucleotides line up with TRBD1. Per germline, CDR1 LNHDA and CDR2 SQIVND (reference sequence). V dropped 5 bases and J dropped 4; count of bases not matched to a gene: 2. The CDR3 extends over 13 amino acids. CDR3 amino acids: CASSGTVNQPQHF. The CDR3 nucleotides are TGTGCCAGTAGTGGGACAGTTAATCAGCCCCAGCATTTT.

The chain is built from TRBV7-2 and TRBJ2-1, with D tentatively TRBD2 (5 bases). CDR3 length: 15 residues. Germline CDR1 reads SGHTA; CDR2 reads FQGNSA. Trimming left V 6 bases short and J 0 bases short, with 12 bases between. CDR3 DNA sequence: TGTGCCAGCAGTTCCGGACTCAGCTCCTACAATGAGCAGTTCTTC. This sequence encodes CASSSGLSSYNEQFF.

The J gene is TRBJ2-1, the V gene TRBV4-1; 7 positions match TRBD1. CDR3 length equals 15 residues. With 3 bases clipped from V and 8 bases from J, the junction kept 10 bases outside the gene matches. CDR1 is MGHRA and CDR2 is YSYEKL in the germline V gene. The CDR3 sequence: CASSHQADQGDEQFF. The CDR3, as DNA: TGCGCCAGCAGCCATCAGGCGGACCAGGGGGATGAGCAGTTCTTC.

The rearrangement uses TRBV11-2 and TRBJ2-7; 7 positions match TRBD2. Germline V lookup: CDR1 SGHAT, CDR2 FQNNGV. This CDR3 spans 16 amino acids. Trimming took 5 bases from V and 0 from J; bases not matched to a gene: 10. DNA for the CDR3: TGTGCCAGCAGCCCAAGCGGGGTCGTAAGCTCCTACGAGCAGTACTTC. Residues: CASSPSGVVSSYEQYF.

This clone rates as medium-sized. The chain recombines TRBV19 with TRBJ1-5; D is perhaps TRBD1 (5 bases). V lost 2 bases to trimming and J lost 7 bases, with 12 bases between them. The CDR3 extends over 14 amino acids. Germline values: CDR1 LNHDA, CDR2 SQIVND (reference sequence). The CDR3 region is CASSIIREVQPQHF. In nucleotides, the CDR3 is TGTGCCAGTAGTATAATCAGGGAAGTACAGCCCCAGCATTTT.

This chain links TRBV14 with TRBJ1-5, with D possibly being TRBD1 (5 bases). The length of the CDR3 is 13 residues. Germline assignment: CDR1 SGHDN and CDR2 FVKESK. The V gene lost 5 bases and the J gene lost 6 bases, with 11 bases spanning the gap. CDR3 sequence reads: CASSFSQGQPQHF. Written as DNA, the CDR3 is TGTGCCAGCAGCTTCTCCCAGGGTCAGCCCCAGCATTTT. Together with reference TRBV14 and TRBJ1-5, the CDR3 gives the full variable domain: EAGVTQFPSHSVIEKGQTVTLRCDPISGHDNLYWYRRVMGKEIKFLLHFVKESKQDESGMPNNRFLAERTGGTYSTLKVQPAELEDSGVYFCASSFSQGQPQHFGDGTRLSIL.

CDR3 region: CASSSGLGNTEAFF. The CDR3 bases are TGTGCCAGCAGCTCGGGACTAGGGAACACTGAAGCTTTCTTT. The rearrangement joins TRBV7-2 to TRBJ1-1; maybe TRBD1 (5 bases). Looked up from germline, CDR1 is SGHTA and CDR2 is FQGNSA. This CDR3 region has 14 residues. The V gene lost 4 bases and the J gene lost 1 base, with 10 bases spanning the gap.

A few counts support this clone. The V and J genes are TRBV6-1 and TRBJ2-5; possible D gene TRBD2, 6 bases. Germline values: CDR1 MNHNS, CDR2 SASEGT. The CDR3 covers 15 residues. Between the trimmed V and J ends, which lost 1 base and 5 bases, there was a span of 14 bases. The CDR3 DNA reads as TGTGCCAGCAGTGAAGACCAGCGGGCGGAGGAGACCCAGTACTTC. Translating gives CASSEDQRAEETQYF.